Following are 30 T cell receptor beta chains from one sample sequenced in a study of T cell clones after liver transplantation (dated by TCRdb to the late 2010s). Receptors were amplified or captured by the immunoSEQ multiplex PCR assay. TCRdb holds this immuneACCESS table with in-frame rearrangements only. Some clones are missing; in checked studies, unresolved V genes explain under half, and the rest has no known cause. Counted in this sample were about 120,000 clones; 75% to 95% of them appeared once. Around 0.8% of the sample is taken by the ten largest. The specimen was CD4+ T cells from blood, collected 12 months after liver transplant. The receptors here all came from a human patient who received a liver transplant. Following transplantation, T cells from the graft donor may be among those present.

Only one count was recorded for this clone. V gene TRBV9 combines with J gene TRBJ1-1, with 11 bases that match TRBD1. This CDR3 spans 15 amino acids. CDR1 is SGDLS and CDR2 is YYNGEE in the germline V gene. J gave up 5 bases and V 4 bases, and 7 bases lay outside the gene matches. The CDR3 region has the DNA TGTGCCAGCAGCCCCCGGACAGGGGGCGGGACTGAAGCTTTCTTT. Its translation is CASSPRTGGGTEAFF.

V usage is TRBV9 and J usage is TRBJ2-7; D gene ambiguous. The CDR3 contains 14 residues. The V gene's germline CDR1 is SGDLS and CDR2 YYNGEE. The V end was cut by 5 bases, the J end by 6 bases, with 18 bases between. As DNA, the CDR3 is TGTGCCAGCAGTCGGGCGGACCCTGTGGGCGAGCAGTACTTC. Translation: CASSRADPVGEQYF.

The chain uses TRBV5-4 and TRBJ2-5; tentatively, D is TRBD2 (5 bases). The CDR3 loop spans 16 amino acids. Trimming took off 4 bases at V and 2 bases at J, with 18 bases between the two ends. CDR1 and CDR2 from the germline V gene are SGHNT and YYREEE (reference sequence). CDR3 sequence: CASSPSPDPAQETQYF. CDR3 coding DNA: TGTGCCAGCAGCCCTAGCCCGGACCCCGCACAAGAGACCCAGTACTTC.

The genes are TRBV7-2 and TRBJ2-5; D uncertain. CDR3 length: 14 residues. The V gene lost 1 base and the J gene lost 1 base, with 7 bases spanning the gap. The germline V gene encodes CDR1 SGHTA and CDR2 FQGNSA. For the CDR3, the DNA is TGTGCCAGCAGCTTAGGGCCATCCCAAGAGACCCAGTACTTC. Translated: CASSLGPSQETQYF.

This sequence joins TRBV27 and TRBJ2-5; D call uncertain. The germline V gene has CDR1 MNHEY and CDR2 SMNVEV (reference sequence). V dropped 5 bases and J dropped 5 bases, with 18 bases sitting between them. The CDR3 loop spans 15 amino acids. The CDR3, as DNA: TGTGCCAGCAGTCCCCGGTCCGGTATCTGGGAGACCCAGTACTTC. It codes for CASSPRSGIWETQYF.

This clone appeared once. The chain recombines TRBV30 with TRBJ1-6, with D perhaps matching TRBD1 (6 bases). The CDR3 is 13 amino acids. Trimming left V 4 bases short and J 10 bases short, with 14 bases between. The germline V gene encodes CDR1 GTSNPN and CDR2 SVGIG (reference sequence). The CDR3 DNA reads as TGTGCCTGGACCCGGGACATACAATCACCCCTCCACTTT. The encoded protein is CAWTRDIQSPLHF. Using reference TRBV30 and TRBJ1-6 for the parts outside the CDR3, the full variable domain is SQTIHQWPATLVQPVGSPLSLECTVEGTSNPNLYWYRQAAGRGLQLLFYSVGIGQISSEVPQNLSASRPQDRQFILSSKKLLLSDSGFYLCAWTRDIQSPLHFGNGTRLTVT.

The V call is TRBV28, the J call TRBJ2-7; D not resolved. The V gene's germline CDR1 is MDHEN and CDR2 SYDVKM. The CDR3 is 11 residues long. The V gene lost 9 bases and the J gene lost 3 bases, with 9 bases spanning the gap. CDR3 residues: CASGLSYEQYF. The CDR3 region has the DNA TGTGCCAGTGGCCTTAGCTACGAGCAGTACTTC.

The count of this clone is one. The chain uses TRBV19 and TRBJ2-1, with TRBD1 identical over 8 bases. There are 16 residues in the CDR3. V shed 5 bases and J 6 bases; nucleotides not matched to a gene: 12. Per the germline V gene, CDR1 is LNHDA and CDR2 is SQIVND (reference sequence). The CDR3 DNA sequence: TGTGCCAGTAGTTCCGAGGCAGGGGGCCGGTTCAATGAGCAGTTCTTC. Translating it yields CASSSEAGGRFNEQFF.

This clone was counted once. V usage is TRBV19 and J usage is TRBJ2-5; D might be TRBD2 (6 bases). Deletions cut 4 bases from V and 5 bases from J, with 20 bases between. Germline V gene lookup returns CDR1 LNHDA and CDR2 SQIVND (reference sequence). The CDR3 has 16 amino acids. The CDR3 spells CASSKGTAGFGETQYF. CDR3 nucleotides: TGTGCCAGTAGTAAGGGGACGGCGGGATTCGGGGAGACCCAGTACTTC.

The rearrangement links TRBV7-9 to TRBJ1-4, with a weak D call TRBD1 (6 bases). This CDR3 is built from 15 residues. Trimming removed 5 bases at V and 4 bases at J, with 14 bases between. The germline V gene encodes CDR1 SEHNR and CDR2 FQNEAQ (reference sequence). CDR3 DNA sequence: TGTGCCAGCAGCCAGGGGACTCACGGTAATGAAAAACTGTTTTTT. Translating it yields CASSQGTHGNEKLFF.

J is TRBJ2-7 and V is TRBV6-6; TRBD2 is a possible D gene (6 bases). The germline V gene has CDR1 MNHNY and CDR2 SVGAGI (reference sequence). Trimming pared 8 bases from V and 4 bases from J, leaving 18 bases between. The CDR3 has 14 amino acids. The CDR3 is CASCQGGKSYEQYF. The CDR3 coding sequence is TGTGCCAGCTGTCAGGGCGGGAAGTCTTACGAGCAGTACTTC.

This sequence joins TRBV6-5 and TRBJ1-4, with 7 bases aligning to TRBD1. Germline CDR1 MNHEY, CDR2 SVGAGI. Trimming at V came to 2 bases and at J to 2 bases, leaving 5 bases not matched to a gene. The length of the CDR3 is 16 residues. The CDR3 DNA reads TGTGCCAGCAGTTACAAGGGGGCGCCCACTAATGAAAAACTGTTTTTT. Its translation is CASSYKGAPTNEKLFF.

The chain has TRBV19 and TRBJ2-7, with D perhaps matching TRBD1 or TRBD2 (5 bases each). In germline, CDR1 is LNHDA, CDR2 SQIVND (reference sequence). Trimming shortened V by 3 bases and J by 3 bases, and 9 bases separated the two germline ends. This CDR3 is built from 13 residues. The CDR3 DNA reads TGTGCCAGTAGTATGGGACGGAGCTACGAGCAGTACTTC. This gives the protein CASSMGRSYEQYF.

The genes are TRBV5-1 and TRBJ2-1, with D hard to call. Per germline, CDR1 SGHRS and CDR2 YFSETQ. Trimming stripped 1 base from V and 3 bases from J, with 8 bases between. CDR3 size: 14 residues. The CDR3 coding sequence is TGCGCCAGCAGCTTGAGCCTAGTCTACAATGAGCAGTTCTTC. This translates into CASSLSLVYNEQFF.

The chain's CDR3 is CSAWTGMNTEAFF. Here the CDR3 DNA reads TGCAGCGCATGGACAGGGATGAACACTGAAGCTTTCTTT. J is TRBJ1-1 and V is TRBV29-1, with 8 bases aligning to TRBD1. The V segment lost 7 bases and the J segment 0 bases; nucleotides outside the gene matches: 4. The V gene's germline CDR1 is SQVTM and CDR2 ANQGSEA. The CDR3 spans 13 residues.

The rearrangement joins TRBV29-1 to TRBJ2-3; TRBD1 aligns across 7 bases. The V segment lost 2 bases and the J segment 2 bases; nucleotides outside the gene matches: 7. Germline loops: CDR1 SQVTM, CDR2 ANQGSEA. The CDR3 spans 15 residues. In DNA form, the CDR3 reads TGCAGCGTTGAATCATGGCAGGGGGACACAGATACGCAGTATTTT. This translates into CSVESWQGDTDTQYF.

The V gene is TRBV7-9, the J gene TRBJ1-1; no reliable D call. The germline gives CDR1 SEHNR, CDR2 FQNEAQ (reference sequence). CDR3 size: 14 residues. V lost 5 bases, J lost 1 base, and 11 bases lay in between. The CDR3 DNA is TGTGCCAGCAGCAAACCGACTGGGAACACTGAAGCTTTCTTT. Protein sequence: CASSKPTGNTEAFF.

V usage is TRBV11-1 and J usage is TRBJ2-5, with D possibly TRBD1 on 5 matching bases. Trimming took 0 bases from V and 2 from J, leaving 10 bases between them. Looked up from germline, CDR1 is SGHAT and CDR2 is FQDESV (reference sequence). This CDR3 contains 15 residues. The chain's CDR3 is CASSLAPTEQETQYF. The CDR3 DNA follows: TGTGCCAGCAGCTTAGCGCCGACAGAGCAAGAGACCCAGTACTTC.

The V call is TRBV6-1, the J call TRBJ2-1; D call uncertain. The CDR3 length is 14 residues. Germline CDR1 is MNHNS and CDR2 is SASEGT. V gave up 0 bases and J gave up 3 bases, with 6 bases separating them. The CDR3 is CASSEAKNYNEQFF. The DNA of the CDR3 is TGTGCCAGCAGTGAAGCAAAGAACTACAATGAGCAGTTCTTC.

The sample holds one count of this clone. The CDR3 spells CASRPGTNQETQYF. CDR3 DNA sequence: TGCGCCAGCAGACCTGGGACTAACCAAGAGACCCAGTACTTC. The V call is TRBV10-2, the J call TRBJ2-5; 7 bases line up with TRBD2. With 6 bases clipped from V and 0 bases from J, the junction kept 4 bases outside the gene matches. Germline loops: CDR1 WSHSY, CDR2 SAAADI. CDR3 length: 14 amino acids.

The chain uses TRBV7-3 and TRBJ1-3, with a weak D call TRBD1 (5 bases). Germline lookup yields CDR1 SGHTA and CDR2 FQGTGA. V lost 5 bases and J 0 bases, leaving 17 bases between the germline ends. This CDR3 is built from 17 residues. The CDR3 DNA is TGTGCCAGCAGCCCTCTCGGGGCGGCCTTCTCTGGAAACACCATATATTTT. It specifies CASSPLGAAFSGNTIYF.

This clone is medium-sized in the sample. The V call is TRBV7-2, the J call TRBJ2-5, with 15 bases aligning to TRBD2. V lost 2 bases, J lost 5 bases, and 3 bases stayed unmatched. This CDR3 is built from 16 residues. Germline CDR1 reads SGHTA; CDR2 reads FQGNSA. CDR3 in amino acids: CASSLRTSGREETQYF. In DNA, the CDR3 is TGTGCCAGCAGCTTAAGGACTAGCGGGAGGGAGGAGACCCAGTACTTC. The full variable domain, with the rest looked up from reference TRBV7-2 and TRBJ2-5, is GAGVSQSPSNKVTEKGKDVELRCDPISGHTALYWYRQSLGQGLEFLIYFQGNSAPDKSGLPSDRFSAERTGGSVSTLTIQRTQQEDSAVYLCASSLRTSGREETQYFGPGTRLLVL.

The chain joins TRBV27 to TRBJ2-1; D is perhaps TRBD1 (6 bases). Trimming removed 3 bases at V and 6 bases at J, with 9 bases between. Germline V CDR1 and CDR2: MNHEY, SMNVEV (reference sequence). This CDR3 contains 13 residues. The CDR3 loop reads CASSFSRGNEQFF. Written as DNA, the CDR3 is TGTGCCAGCAGTTTTTCCAGGGGCAATGAGCAGTTCTTC.

V usage is TRBV27 and J usage is TRBJ1-5, with 7 bases lining up with TRBD1. J was trimmed by 6 bases and V by 6 bases; bases with no gene match: 11. Per germline, CDR1 MNHEY and CDR2 SMNVEV (reference sequence). This CDR3 comprises 15 residues. The DNA of the CDR3 is TGTGCCAGCAGATCTCTAACAGGGGTAGTTCAGCCCCAGCATTTT. Its translation: CASRSLTGVVQPQHF.

This clone was observed a single time. V usage is TRBV9 and J usage is TRBJ2-1; 12 nucleotides line up with TRBD2. This CDR3 has 16 residues. Trimming took 0 bases from V and 4 from J; bases not matched to a gene: 2. Germline lookup yields CDR1 SGDLS and CDR2 YYNGEE. The CDR3 DNA follows: TGTGCCAGCAGCGTAGCGGGACTAGCGGGTTACAATGAGCAGTTCTTC. This sequence encodes CASSVAGLAGYNEQFF. The full variable domain, its missing parts supplied by reference TRBV9 and TRBJ2-1, is DSGVTQTPKHLITATGQRVTLRCSPRSGDLSVYWYQQSLDQGLQFLIQYYNGEERAKGNILERFSAQQFPDLHSELNLSSLELGDSALYFCASSVAGLAGYNEQFFGPGTRLTVL.

J is TRBJ1-2 and V is TRBV29-1, with 7 bases aligning to TRBD1. The germline CDR1 and CDR2 sequences are SQVTM and ANQGSEA. The trim removed 7 bases at V and 3 bases at J, leaving 8 bases unmatched. CDR3 length: 13 amino acids. The CDR3 DNA is TGCAGCGCCACTAACAGGGGAGACTATGGCTACACCTTC. It yields the protein CSATNRGDYGYTF.

The CDR3 here is CAWSVGSAKNIQYF. The DNA for the CDR3 is TGTGCCTGGAGTGTAGGATCAGCCAAAAACATTCAGTACTTC. V usage is TRBV30 and J usage is TRBJ2-4, with unresolved D. Trimming removed 0 bases at V and 0 bases at J, with 6 bases between. The CDR3 has 14 amino acids. Germline V gene sequence: CDR1 GTSNPN, CDR2 SVGIG (reference sequence).

The V call is TRBV12-5, the J call TRBJ2-2, with TRBD2 matching over 11 bases. Trimming at V came to 0 bases and at J to 4 bases, leaving 4 bases not matched to a gene. Germline CDR1 reads LGHNT; CDR2 reads FRNRAP. CDR3 length: 17 residues. CDR3 sequence (DNA): TGTGCTAGTGGTTTGGTAGGCGGGACTAGCGGCACCGGGGAGCTGTTTTTT. This sequence encodes CASGLVGGTSGTGELFF.

The J gene is TRBJ1-4, the V gene TRBV6-6, with 9 bases aligning to TRBD1. Per the germline V gene, CDR1 is MNHNY and CDR2 is SVGAGI (reference sequence). J lost 7 bases, V lost 4 bases, and 7 bases had no gene match. The CDR3 is 15 residues long. The CDR3 region has the DNA TGTGCCAGCAGTTCAACCGGGACAGGGATTGAAAAACTGTTTTTT. This sequence encodes CASSSTGTGIEKLFF.

V is TRBV18 and J is TRBJ2-7; the D gene could be TRBD1 or TRBD2 (5 bases each). The CDR3 length is 14 residues. V was shortened by 1 base and J by 2 bases, with 9 bases between the two germline ends. CDR1 is KGHSH, CDR2 LQKENI, per germline. CDR3 nucleotide sequence: TGTGCCAGCTCACCACGTGAGGGGACCTACGAGCAGTACTTC. This gives the protein CASSPREGTYEQYF.